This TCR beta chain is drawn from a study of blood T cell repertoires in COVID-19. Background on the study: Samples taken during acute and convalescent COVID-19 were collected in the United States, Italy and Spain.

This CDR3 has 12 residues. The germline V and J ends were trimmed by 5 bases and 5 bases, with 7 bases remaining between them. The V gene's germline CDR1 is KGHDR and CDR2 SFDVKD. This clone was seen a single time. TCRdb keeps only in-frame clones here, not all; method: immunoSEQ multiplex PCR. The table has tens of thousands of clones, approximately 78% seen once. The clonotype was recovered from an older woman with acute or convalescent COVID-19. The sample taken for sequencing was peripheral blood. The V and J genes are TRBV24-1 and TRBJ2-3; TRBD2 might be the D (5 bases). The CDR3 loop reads CATSGGEDTQYF. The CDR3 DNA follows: TGTGCCACCAGTGGGGGAGAAGATACGCAGTATTTT.